The source of this TCR beta chain is a study of radiotherapy plus CTLA-4 blockade in lung cancer (dated by TCRdb to between 2018 and 2020). For the wider study: Among the enrolled patients, roughly 19% had an objective response, and 31% reached disease control. Overall study results and their limits: Increased serum interferon-beta after radiation, together with early dynamic changes in blood T cell clones, were reported to be the strongest predictors of response. TCR clones derived from tumors expanded in peripheral blood after treatment with radiotherapy and ipilimumab.

On this clone: The clone's antigen remains unknown. No much larger clone exists at a distance of one base, and base qualities are not known.

The CDR3 sequence holds 14 residues, the cysteine and phenylalanine included. Only CDR3 DNA is held: 42 bases, read in frame from base 1. A distance of 10 bases separates the germline ends of V and J, which lose 1 base and 4 bases respectively. The germline V gene encodes CDR1 MDHEN and CDR2 SYDVKM. The receptor library was made with the immunoSEQ multiplex PCR assay. Here the immuneACCESS table is served through TCRdb, limited to in-frame sequences with V and J called. Missing clones are a known gap in these copies; in checked studies unresolved V genes cover under half, and the rest lacks a known reason. The sample table shows about 98,000 clones, and approximately 78% are seen once. The leading ten clones occupy approximately 3.4% of the sample. Focal radiation therapy combined with CTLA-4 blockade (ipilimumab) was tested in patients with chemo-refractory metastatic non-small-cell lung cancer.

This TCR was sampled from a human donor with non-small cell lung cancer who had a partial response to radiotherapy plus ipilimumab. The sample was peripheral blood, taken from a patient treated with radiotherapy plus ipilimumab. The rearranged segments are TRBV28 and TRBJ2-5; a weak D assignment points to TRBD2 (5 bases agree). The bases read TGTGCCAGCAGTTTATTCCGGGATTCAGAGACCCAGTACTTC. This encodes CASSLFRDSETQYF. The full variable domain, completed from the reference TRBV28 and TRBJ2-5 proteins outside the CDR3, reads DVKVTQSSRYLVKRTGEKVFLECVQDMDHENMFWYRQDPGLGLRLIYFSYDVKMKEKGDIPEGYSVSREKKERFSLILESASTNQTSMYLCASSLFRDSETQYFGPGTRLLVL.